The 19 T cell receptor beta chains in this list originate from one sample, sequenced in a study of T cells in localized non-small cell lung cancer. Clones were sequenced by immunoSEQ multiplex PCR, and TCRdb holds only the in-frame ones, with some missing. Seen here are around 100,000 clones, 87% observed once, and the top ten hold over 12%. Sequencing used peripheral blood, obtained before any cancer treatment. The receptor source for this set is a man aged 40 to 75 with stage I squamous cell lung carcinoma.

The V call is TRBV5-1, the J call TRBJ2-1; 7 nucleotides line up with TRBD1. In germline, CDR1 is SGHRS, CDR2 YFSETQ. The CDR3 length is 14 residues. V was clipped by 4 bases and J by 4 bases; unmatched bases: 5. The DNA of the CDR3 is TGCGCCAGCAGCGCCGGGACAGATTACAATGAGCAGTTCTTC. This sequence encodes CASSAGTDYNEQFF.

The genes are TRBV6-6 and TRBJ2-6; possible D gene TRBD2, 6 bases. Germline CDR1 and CDR2: MNHNY and SVGAGI (reference sequence). V lost 6 bases to trimming and J lost 4 bases, with 13 bases between them. The CDR3 extends over 15 amino acids. This CDR3 reads CASRTGGSGANVLTF. DNA of the CDR3: TGTGCCAGCAGGACCGGGGGTTCCGGGGCCAACGTCCTGACTTTC.

The V gene is TRBV15, the J gene TRBJ2-2, with D perhaps matching TRBD1 or TRBD2 (5 bases each). V lost 5 bases, J lost 10 bases, and 20 bases lay in between. This CDR3 contains 15 residues. The V gene's germline CDR1 is LNHNV and CDR2 YYDKDF (reference sequence). CDR3 in amino acids: CATSRRGDTREELFF. The CDR3 nucleotides are TGTGCCACCAGCCGACGGGGCGACACCCGAGAGGAGCTGTTTTTT.

The rearrangement joins TRBV2 to TRBJ1-1; unclear D gene. The germline V and J ends were trimmed by 0 bases and 4 bases, with 15 bases remaining between them. This CDR3 is 16 amino acids long. CDR1 is SNHLY, CDR2 FYNNEI, per germline. The CDR3 loop reads CASSEASRGSGTEAFF. In DNA form, the CDR3 reads TGTGCCAGCAGTGAAGCTTCTCGAGGGTCGGGCACTGAAGCTTTCTTT. Full variable domain (missing parts from reference TRBV2 and TRBJ1-1): EPEVTQTPSHQVTQMGQEVILRCVPISNHLYFYWYRQILGQKVEFLVSFYNNEISEKSEIFDDQFSVERPDGSNFTLKIRSTKLEDSAMYFCASSEASRGSGTEAFFGQGTRLTVV.

This clone was observed once. This chain links TRBV6-5 with TRBJ2-1; D is perhaps TRBD2 (5 bases). The CDR3 runs 13 residues. Trimming left V 2 bases short and J 8 bases short, with 10 bases between. The germline gives CDR1 MNHEY, CDR2 SVGAGI. The CDR3 DNA follows: TGTGCCAGCAGTTACCCCGGCGGGTATGAGCAGTTCTTC. Translating gives CASSYPGGYEQFF.

This clone was detected only a few times. The chain uses TRBV7-9 and TRBJ1-5, with a tentative D call TRBD1 (6 bases). In germline, CDR1 is SEHNR, CDR2 FQNEAQ (reference sequence). Trimming took off 5 bases at V and 5 bases at J, with 13 bases between the two ends. This CDR3 is 14 amino acids long. The CDR3 is CASSRGHTDQPQHF. CDR3 coding DNA: TGTGCCAGCAGCAGGGGACACACAGATCAGCCCCAGCATTTT. The whole variable domain, filled in from reference TRBV7-9 and TRBJ1-5, reads DTGVSQNPRHKITKRGQNVTFRCDPISEHNRLYWYRQTLGQGPEFLTYFQNEAQLEKSRLLSDRFSAERPKGSFSTLEIQRTEQGDSAMYLCASSRGHTDQPQHFGDGTRLSIL.

CDR3 sequence (DNA): TGCAGCGTCGATGACAGGGTAAACTATGGCTACACCTTC. This translates into CSVDDRVNYGYTF. The rearrangement uses TRBV29-1 and TRBJ1-2; 7 bases match TRBD1. The V segment lost 6 bases and the J segment 2 bases; nucleotides outside the gene matches: 6. From germline, CDR1 is SQVTM and CDR2 ANQGSEA. The CDR3 extends over 13 amino acids.

The chain links TRBV4-1 to TRBJ2-7; 9 bases line up with TRBD1. Germline V gene sequence: CDR1 MGHRA, CDR2 YSYEKL. V lost 1 base, J lost 5 bases, and 6 bases stayed unmatched. The CDR3 length is 15 residues. CDR3 sequence (DNA): TGCGCCAGCAGCCAAGCCGGGGACAGGGCGCACGAGCAGTACTTC. Protein product: CASSQAGDRAHEQYF.

V and J are TRBV6-1 and TRBJ1-1; D might be TRBD1 (5 bases). The germline CDR1 and CDR2 sequences are MNHNS and SASEGT. CDR3 length: 12 residues. V lost 5 bases and J lost 13, with 17 bases in between. The CDR3 reads CASSQDRARDFF. In nucleotides, the CDR3 is TGTGCCAGCAGTCAGGACCGGGCCAGGGATTTCTTT.

The V call is TRBV5-1, the J call TRBJ2-3; D is possibly TRBD2 (6 bases). CDR1 and CDR2 (germline): SGHRS, YFSETQ. The CDR3 sequence is 15 residues long. V lost 0 bases and J lost 2, with 10 bases in between. The CDR3 DNA is TGCGCCAGCAGCTTGGACGGAGGGTACACAGATACGCAGTATTTT. This sequence encodes CASSLDGGYTDTQYF.

V is TRBV6-1 and J is TRBJ1-2; weak D call: TRBD1 (5 bases). Germline lookup yields CDR1 MNHNS and CDR2 SASEGT. This CDR3 contains 15 residues. V was clipped by 1 base and J by 2 bases, with 11 bases between them. This CDR3 reads CASSEGAAGNYGYTF. CDR3 sequence (DNA): TGTGCCAGCAGTGAAGGGGCGGCAGGGAACTATGGCTACACCTTC.

The chain combines TRBV2 with TRBJ1-3, with 7 bases fitting TRBD1. From germline, CDR1 is SNHLY and CDR2 FYNNEI. The V segment lost 7 bases and the J segment 0 bases; nucleotides outside the gene matches: 3. CDR3 length: 14 amino acids. The CDR3 DNA follows: TGTGCCAGCAAGGGGGCCCCCTCTGGAAACACCATATATTTT. Its translation is CASKGAPSGNTIYF.

In this sample, this clone turned up once. This chain uses TRBV15 with TRBJ1-3, with D perhaps TRBD1 (5 bases). The V gene's germline CDR1 is LNHNV and CDR2 YYDKDF (reference sequence). V was clipped by 4 bases and J by 4 bases, with 17 bases between them. CDR3 size: 16 residues. CDR3 protein: CATSTRGLLGGNTIYF. In DNA form, the CDR3 reads TGTGCCACCAGCACCCGGGGACTGCTTGGAGGAAACACCATATATTTT.

V and J are TRBV5-1 and TRBJ2-4, with D tentatively TRBD2 (5 bases). Germline V gives CDR1 SGHRS, CDR2 YFSETQ. V was trimmed by 1 base and J by 8 bases, leaving 13 bases between them. This CDR3 comprises 14 residues. The CDR3 loop is CASSLSVPRDIQYF. The CDR3, as DNA: TGCGCCAGCAGCTTGTCGGTACCGCGGGACATTCAGTACTTC.

V gene TRBV18 combines with J gene TRBJ1-2; 7 nucleotides agree with TRBD1. Germline CDR1 reads KGHSH; CDR2 reads LQKENI. V was clipped by 4 bases and J by 0 bases; unmatched bases: 5. The CDR3 is made up of 15 amino acids. In DNA form, the CDR3 reads TGTGCCAGCTCACGCGGACAGGTCTCTAACTATGGCTACACCTTC. Its translation is CASSRGQVSNYGYTF.

This rearrangement joins TRBV18 to TRBJ2-2, with D tentatively TRBD2 (7 bases). CDR1 is KGHSH and CDR2 is LQKENI in the germline V gene. This CDR3 comprises 18 residues. Between the trimmed V and J ends, which lost 2 bases and 4 bases, there was a span of 20 bases. CDR3 sequence: CASSPNLGGLRSTGELFF. CDR3 sequence (DNA): TGTGCCAGCTCACCAAATTTGGGGGGGCTTCGGAGCACCGGGGAGCTGTTTTTT.

The chain links TRBV7-8 to TRBJ2-7; 7 bases are a match to TRBD1. CDR3 length: 17 residues. The V gene end was trimmed by 3 bases and the J gene end by 0 bases; junction bases not matched to a gene: 11. Germline CDR1 and CDR2: SGHVS and FQNEAQ. The CDR3 sequence is CASSLGGQAYFSYEQYF. In DNA form, the CDR3 reads TGTGCCAGCAGCTTGGGTGGACAGGCTTACTTCTCCTACGAGCAGTACTTC.

The chain employs TRBV15 and TRBJ1-2, with TRBD1 matching over 10 bases. V gave up 1 base and J gave up 7 bases; unmatched junction bases: 3. CDR3 length: 14 amino acids. Per the germline V gene, CDR1 is LNHNV and CDR2 is YYDKDF (reference sequence). CDR3: CATSRADRGLGYTF. CDR3 bases: TGTGCCACCAGCAGAGCTGACAGGGGGCTTGGCTACACCTTC.

CDR3 protein: CASSLGSGHYNEQFF. In DNA form, the CDR3 reads TGTGCCAGCAGCTTAGGATCGGGCCACTACAATGAGCAGTTCTTC. V gene TRBV7-2 combines with J gene TRBJ2-1; no clear D. The CDR3 loop spans 15 amino acids. V shed 1 base and J shed 3 bases, with 10 bases lying between them. Germline CDR1 reads SGHTA; CDR2 reads FQGNSA. The full variable domain, with the rest looked up from reference TRBV7-2 and TRBJ2-1, is GAGVSQSPSNKVTEKGKDVELRCDPISGHTALYWYRQSLGQGLEFLIYFQGNSAPDKSGLPSDRFSAERTGGSVSTLTIQRTQQEDSAVYLCASSLGSGHYNEQFFGPGTRLTVL.